The 30 T cell receptor beta chains given below trace back to one sample, sequenced in a study of blood T cell repertoires in COVID-19. The data were produced by immunoSEQ multiplex PCR, yet TCRdb's version contains in-frame clones alone and is incomplete. The sample consists of about 160,000 clones, 75% to 90% of them appearing once. Source material: PBMCs or T cells enriched from blood (not recorded which). The receptors originated from a woman aged 55 to 70 who had recovered from COVID-19.

The chain couples TRBV2 to TRBJ2-1; tentative D call: TRBD2 (6 bases). This CDR3 is 14 amino acids long. Germline values: CDR1 SNHLY, CDR2 FYNNEI. V was trimmed by 5 bases and J by 4 bases, leaving 12 bases between them. CDR3 region: CASSSSGTYNEQFF. The CDR3, as DNA: TGTGCCAGCAGTTCCTCCGGGACTTACAATGAGCAGTTCTTC.

CDR3 nucleotide sequence: TGTGCCAGCATCCCACCGAGGTCTAGCACAGATACGCAGTATTTT. Protein product: CASIPPRSSTDTQYF. The chain carries TRBV2 and TRBJ2-3; no firm D call. The germline V gene has CDR1 SNHLY and CDR2 FYNNEI. Trimming pared 7 bases from V and 0 bases from J, leaving 14 bases between. This CDR3 spans 15 amino acids.

The chain couples TRBV5-6 to TRBJ2-7; D is unresolved. This CDR3 is 14 amino acids long. With 2 bases removed from V and 0 bases from J, the gap between germline ends came to 9 bases. From germline, CDR1 is SGHDT and CDR2 YYEEEE. CDR3 sequence: CASSLSPGSYEQYF. The CDR3 nucleotides read TGTGCCAGCAGCTTATCGCCAGGCTCCTACGAGCAGTACTTC. Looking up the rest from reference TRBV5-6 and TRBJ2-7 gives the full variable domain: DAGVTQSPTHLIKTRGQQVTLRCSPKSGHDTVSWYQQALGQGPQFIFQYYEEEERQRGNFPDRFSGHQFPNYSSELNVNALLLGDSALYLCASSLSPGSYEQYFGPGTRLTVT.

The chain has TRBV24-1 and TRBJ2-5, with D perhaps matching TRBD1 (6 bases). The CDR3 spans 15 residues. The V gene lost 4 bases and the J gene lost 2 bases, with 13 bases spanning the gap. From germline, CDR1 is KGHDR and CDR2 SFDVKD. Here the CDR3 DNA reads TGTGCCACCAGTGACCCGACAGGTCCTCAAGAGACCCAGTACTTC. Residues: CATSDPTGPQETQYF.

This clone was observed at least ten times. The chain joins TRBV10-3 to TRBJ2-7; D remains unclear. Germline values: CDR1 ENHRY, CDR2 SYGVKD. The CDR3 loop spans 14 amino acids. The V and J ends lost 4 bases and 7 bases respectively, with 17 bases between them. The CDR3 DNA is TGTGCCATCAGTGCCTACCCCCGAGAGATGGAGCAGTACTTC. Its protein is CAISAYPREMEQYF.

This clone was observed a handful of times. J is TRBJ1-1 and V is TRBV30; D gene uncertain. The germline gives CDR1 GTSNPN, CDR2 SVGIG (reference sequence). Trimming took off 2 bases at V and 13 bases at J, with 20 bases between the two ends. The CDR3 covers 13 residues. The CDR3 DNA is TGTGCCTGGAGTACCTACGCATCCACCTCAGGTTTCTTT. It translates to CAWSTYASTSGFF.

This clone was detected only once. V gene TRBV13 combines with J gene TRBJ2-3; D is undetermined. Germline-derived CDR1 and CDR2 are PRHDT and FYEKMQ (reference sequence). Trimming stripped 2 bases from V and 1 base from J, with 4 bases between. The CDR3 is 13 amino acids. CDR3 nucleotide sequence: TGTGCCAGCAGCTTAACTCGCACAGATACGCAGTATTTT. Translating it yields CASSLTRTDTQYF.

This clone was observed once. This sequence joins TRBV6-5 and TRBJ2-5; 11 bases line up with TRBD2. Trimming at V came to 5 bases and at J to 2 bases, leaving 4 bases not matched to a gene. Germline loops: CDR1 MNHEY, CDR2 SVGAGI. There are 15 residues in the CDR3. Here the CDR3 reads CASSTSGGTQETQYF. CDR3 DNA: TGTGCCAGCAGTACTAGCGGGGGAACGCAAGAGACCCAGTACTTC.

The gene calls are TRBV7-2 and TRBJ2-7; 7 bases match TRBD1. V lost 4 bases and J lost 6; bases outside the gene matches: 6. Germline V gene sequence: CDR1 SGHTA, CDR2 FQGNSA. The CDR3 covers 13 residues. As DNA, the CDR3 is TGTGCCAGCAGCTCAAAGGACAGGCCCGAGCAGTACTTC. It is translated as CASSSKDRPEQYF.

This chain links TRBV30 with TRBJ1-6, with D possibly TRBD1 on 6 matching bases. The CDR3 is made up of 16 amino acids. Germline V gene data show CDR1 as GTSNPN and CDR2 as SVGIG (reference sequence). Trimming took 0 bases from V and 2 from J, leaving 11 bases between them. CDR3 residues: CAWSVSRGPYNSPLHF. As DNA, the CDR3 is TGTGCCTGGAGTGTAAGCAGGGGCCCCTATAATTCACCCCTCCACTTT.

The rearrangement uses TRBV6-4 and TRBJ2-5; the D is unclear. Germline V gene lookup returns CDR1 MRHNA and CDR2 SNTAGT. V was pared by 8 bases and J by 1 base, with 14 bases between. The CDR3 is made up of 14 amino acids. CDR3 nucleotides: TGTGCCAGCCGAACTAAGGCAGCCCAAGAGACCCAGTACTTC. Its translation: CASRTKAAQETQYF.

The chain recombines TRBV19 with TRBJ1-3; TRBD1 is a possible D gene (5 bases). CDR1 LNHDA and CDR2 SQIVND come from the germline V gene (reference sequence). V lost 3 bases and J 3 bases, leaving 15 bases between the germline ends. The CDR3 is 16 residues long. CDR3 protein: CASSILQGSFGNTIYF. In nucleotides, the CDR3 is TGTGCCAGTAGTATCCTCCAGGGATCTTTTGGAAACACCATATATTTT. Together with reference TRBV19 and TRBJ1-3, the CDR3 gives the full variable domain: DGGITQSPKYLFRKEGQNVTLSCEQNLNHDAMYWYRQDPGQGLRLIYYSQIVNDFQKGDIAEGYSVSREKKESFPLTVTSAQKNPTAFYLCASSILQGSFGNTIYFGEGSWLTVV.

The chain couples TRBV19 to TRBJ1-3; D ambiguous. Germline loops: CDR1 LNHDA, CDR2 SQIVND (reference sequence). The germline V and J ends were trimmed by 0 bases and 3 bases, with 9 bases remaining between them. This CDR3 is built from 15 residues. This CDR3 is CASSIDGGLGNTIYF. DNA for the CDR3: TGTGCCAGTAGTATAGACGGAGGGCTTGGAAACACCATATATTTT.

This chain links TRBV11-3 with TRBJ2-3; perhaps TRBD1 as D (5 bases). The CDR3 contains 13 residues. Germline V gene lookup returns CDR1 SGHNT and CDR2 YENEEA. Trimming cost V 5 bases and J 6 bases, with 12 bases left between them. CDR3 amino acids: CASSPGRVDTQYF. CDR3 nucleotide sequence: TGTGCCAGCAGCCCAGGGCGAGTGGATACGCAGTATTTT.

The chain uses TRBV27 and TRBJ1-5; possible D gene TRBD1, 6 bases. The ends were cut back, 6 bases at V and 5 bases at J, with 14 bases in the middle. CDR3 length: 14 residues. From germline, CDR1 is MNHEY and CDR2 SMNVEV (reference sequence). The DNA for the CDR3 is TGTGCCAGCAGGAAACAGGGACGGGATCAGCCCCAGCATTTT. Its translation is CASRKQGRDQPQHF.

The table lists this clone with a count of one. This chain joins TRBV4-1 and TRBJ1-4; 10 bases map to TRBD1. After removal of 1 base from V and 6 bases from J, the junction contained 11 bases not matched to a gene. The CDR3 has 18 amino acids. Germline V gene sequence: CDR1 MGHRA, CDR2 YSYEKL. Here the CDR3 DNA reads TGCGCCAGCAGCCAAGTTAATATGGTGGGACAGGGGTATGAAAAACTGTTTTTT. Its translation: CASSQVNMVGQGYEKLFF.

J is TRBJ2-5 and V is TRBV6-5; D not certain. This CDR3 spans 13 amino acids. V was pared by 5 bases and J by 0 bases, with 7 bases between. The germline gives CDR1 MNHEY, CDR2 SVGAGI. The CDR3 DNA reads as TGTGCCAGCAGTCTCTCGTACCAAGAGACCCAGTACTTC. Translated, it gives CASSLSYQETQYF.

V is TRBV10-2 and J is TRBJ2-5, with D perhaps matching TRBD2 (6 bases). Trimming cost V 2 bases and J 5 bases, with 18 bases left between them. CDR1 and CDR2 from the germline V gene are WSHSY and SAAADI. The CDR3 is 16 residues long. CDR3 protein: CASSEVRSGHRETQYF. CDR3 coding DNA: TGCGCCAGCAGTGAGGTTAGGAGCGGGCATCGTGAGACCCAGTACTTC.

The gene calls are TRBV7-9 and TRBJ1-2; the match to TRBD1 covers 10 bases. The germline gives CDR1 SEHNR, CDR2 FQNEAQ (reference sequence). After removal of 0 bases from V and 6 bases from J, the junction contained 4 bases not matched to a gene. The CDR3 sequence is 15 residues long. In DNA form, the CDR3 reads TGTGCCAGCAGCTTAGCGAGACAGGGGGCCCATGGCTACACCTTC. It yields the protein CASSLARQGAHGYTF.

This clone was observed once. V and J are TRBV5-1 and TRBJ1-2, with 8 bases fitting TRBD1. The germline CDR1 and CDR2 sequences are SGHRS and YFSETQ. V dropped 4 bases and J dropped 6; count of bases not matched to a gene: 8. CDR3 length equals 14 residues. This CDR3 is CASSPGQGGNGYTF. DNA for the CDR3: TGCGCCAGCAGCCCAGGACAGGGAGGGAATGGCTACACCTTC.

V usage is TRBV7-9 and J usage is TRBJ2-5, with D possibly TRBD1 on 6 matching bases. The CDR3 has 15 amino acids. The V and J ends lost 5 bases and 3 bases respectively, with 16 bases between them. Germline V gene lookup returns CDR1 SEHNR and CDR2 FQNEAQ (reference sequence). CDR3 sequence reads: CASSDKTDREETQYF. The DNA of the CDR3 is TGTGCCAGCAGCGATAAAACGGACAGAGAAGAGACCCAGTACTTC.

This rearrangement joins TRBV4-2 to TRBJ1-5; maybe TRBD1 (6 bases). The CDR3 is made up of 14 amino acids. CDR1 is LGHNA, CDR2 YNFKEQ, per germline. Trimming removed 4 bases at V and 4 bases at J, with 11 bases between. The CDR3 DNA reads as TGTGCCAGCAGCCTACGGACAGAGAATCAGCCCCAGCATTTT. Protein sequence: CASSLRTENQPQHF.

The chain uses TRBV27 and TRBJ2-3, with TRBD1 matching 8 bases. Germline lookup yields CDR1 MNHEY and CDR2 SMNVEV (reference sequence). The J segment lost 2 bases and the V segment lost 4 bases, leaving 8 bases of the junction unmatched. This CDR3 region has 16 residues. The CDR3: CASSSAFRGLTDTQYF. The CDR3 DNA follows: TGTGCCAGCAGTTCCGCCTTCAGGGGGCTCACAGATACGCAGTATTTT.

This chain links TRBV19 with TRBJ2-3; a weak D match, TRBD2 (8 bases). V was cut by 4 bases and J by 1 base, with 15 bases left in between. The CDR3 runs 16 residues. CDR1 is LNHDA, CDR2 SQIVND, per germline (reference sequence). This chain's CDR3 is CASSRQGSGGTDTQYF. DNA of the CDR3: TGTGCCAGTAGTAGACAGGGTAGCGGGGGCACAGATACGCAGTATTTT. The variable domain in full, with the rest retrieved from reference TRBV19 and TRBJ2-3, is DGGITQSPKYLFRKEGQNVTLSCEQNLNHDAMYWYRQDPGQGLRLIYYSQIVNDFQKGDIAEGYSVSREKKESFPLTVTSAQKNPTAFYLCASSRQGSGGTDTQYFGPGTRLTVL.

This clone was found a few times. V usage is TRBV6-2 or TRBV6-3 and J usage is TRBJ1-5, with D maybe TRBD1 (6 bases). This CDR3 has 15 residues. V gave up 0 bases and J gave up 6 bases, with 12 bases separating them. From germline, CDR1 is MNHEY and CDR2 SVGEGT. The CDR3 protein is CASSYSIRGPQPQHF. The CDR3 DNA reads TGTGCCAGCAGTTACTCGATCAGGGGCCCTCAGCCCCAGCATTTT.

For this clone: Other DNA sequences from this sample encode an identical CDR3 as well. The rearrangement uses TRBV9 and TRBJ2-7; tentative D call: TRBD1 (5 bases). The CDR3 loop spans 15 amino acids. The germline gives CDR1 SGDLS, CDR2 YYNGEE. The ends were cut back, 4 bases at V and 0 bases at J, with 14 bases in the middle. The CDR3 nucleotides read TGTGCCAGCAGCCCAGGGCAGGGTACCTCCTACGAGCAGTACTTC. Translated, it gives CASSPGQGTSYEQYF.

The rearrangement uses TRBV28 and TRBJ1-2, with D possibly being TRBD1 (5 bases). V lost 6 bases and J 4 bases, leaving 24 bases between the germline ends. CDR1 MDHEN and CDR2 SYDVKM come from the germline V gene. The CDR3 totals 17 residues. The CDR3 DNA sequence: TGTGCCAGCAGCGGACTCACCGCAGGAAGGGGACTCTATGGCTACACCTTC. It yields the protein CASSGLTAGRGLYGYTF.

V is TRBV24-1 and J is TRBJ1-2, with 7 bases lining up with TRBD1. CDR1 and CDR2 (germline): KGHDR, SFDVKD. V trimming: 4 bases; J trimming: 8 bases; junction bases outside the gene matches: 12. There are 15 residues in the CDR3. CDR3 in amino acids: CATSDPGTAEGGYTF. CDR3 bases: TGTGCCACCAGTGACCCAGGGACAGCGGAGGGAGGCTACACCTTC.

This chain uses TRBV10-3 with TRBJ2-3, with TRBD1 matching over 7 bases. The CDR3 length is 16 residues. In germline, CDR1 is ENHRY, CDR2 SYGVKD. V was pared by 0 bases and J by 1 base, with 4 bases of the junction left unmatched. The CDR3 protein is CAISESPGGGTDTQYF. CDR3 coding DNA: TGTGCCATCAGTGAGTCGCCAGGGGGAGGCACAGATACGCAGTATTTT.

V gene TRBV5-8 combines with J gene TRBJ1-2; 12 bases map to TRBD1. J was trimmed by 3 bases and V by 0 bases; bases with no gene match: 9. Germline CDR1 reads SGHTS; CDR2 reads YDEGEE. The CDR3 extends over 18 amino acids. The CDR3 loop is CASSLVGTGGARDYGYTF. In DNA, the CDR3 is TGTGCCAGCAGCTTGGTGGGGACAGGGGGCGCGAGGGACTATGGCTACACCTTC. The full variable domain, rest sourced from reference TRBV5-8 and TRBJ1-2, is EAGVTQSPTHLIKTRGQQATLRCSPISGHTSVYWYQQALGLGLQFLLWYDEGEERNRGNFPPRFSGRQFPNYSSELNVNALELEDSALYLCASSLVGTGGARDYGYTFGSGTRLTVV.